The 3 T cell receptor beta chains given below trace back to one sample, sequenced in a study of blood T cell repertoires in COVID-19. Some clones are missing from TCRdb's copy, which holds only in-frame ones; the method was immunoSEQ multiplex PCR. Of approximately 230,000 clones detected, 88% appear once; the ten largest clones hold 1.3% to 1.5%. The source material was peripheral blood. Receptor source: a man older than 75 with acute or convalescent COVID-19.

The chain combines TRBV7-9 with TRBJ2-4; TRBD2 matches 8 bases. The V segment lost 5 bases and the J segment 3 bases; nucleotides outside the gene matches: 6. This CDR3 is built from 15 residues. Germline CDR1 and CDR2: SEHNR and FQNEAQ (reference sequence). The CDR3: CASSTSGGGKNIQYF. In nucleotides, the CDR3 is TGTGCCAGCAGCACAAGCGGGGGTGGCAAAAACATTCAGTACTTC. The entire variable domain, with the rest obtained from reference TRBV7-9 and TRBJ2-4, is as follows: DTGVSQNPRHKITKRGQNVTFRCDPISEHNRLYWYRQTLGQGPEFLTYFQNEAQLEKSRLLSDRFSAERPKGSFSTLEIQRTEQGDSAMYLCASSTSGGGKNIQYFGAGTRLSVL.

This rearrangement joins TRBV5-5 to TRBJ2-3, with TRBD1 matching 7 bases. Germline V gene lookup returns CDR1 SGHKS and CDR2 YYEKEE (reference sequence). V gave up 0 bases and J gave up 0 bases; unmatched junction bases: 7. This CDR3 has 17 residues. This chain's CDR3 is CASSLEQGSSSTDTQYF. CDR3 nucleotide sequence: TGTGCCAGCAGCTTGGAACAGGGGAGCTCTAGCACAGATACGCAGTATTTT.

Remarks on this clone: The sample holds other DNA sequences that translate to the same CDR3. This chain links TRBV19 with TRBJ2-7, with D possibly TRBD1 on 6 matching bases. The CDR3 is made up of 14 amino acids. The V gene's germline CDR1 is LNHDA and CDR2 SQIVND (reference sequence). V lost 4 bases, J lost 2 bases, and 12 bases lay in between. The CDR3 sequence: CASSTQGSAYEQYF. Here the CDR3 DNA reads TGTGCCAGTAGTACCCAGGGGTCAGCCTACGAGCAGTACTTC.